This T cell receptor beta chain was found in a study of beta chain features in type 1 diabetes. Whole-study results and caveats: Moderately but significantly shorter TCRB CDR3s were found in Type 1 diabetes patients in all four CD4+ subsets.

Expressed TCRB transcripts were sequenced because the isolated RNA had all been reverse transcribed beforehand. Only in-frame clones appear in the TCRdb table, and some are missing; sequencing was by immunoSEQ multiplex PCR. Of 400,000 or so clones listed, 10% to 15% are singletons. Germline V gene sequence: CDR1 SGHDN, CDR2 FVKESK. Trimming stripped 3 bases from V and 8 bases from J, with 13 bases between. The length of the CDR3 is 13 residues. As regards this clone: Antigen unknown.

CD4+ naive, central memory, regulatory and stem cell-like memory cells were sorted via CD45RO/CCR7/CD25/CD127/CD95/CD27. The TCR originated in a woman under 30 with type 1 diabetes. The chain uses TRBV14 and TRBJ1-1; maybe TRBD1 (5 bases). Sequenced sample: naive CD4+ T cells from blood. The CDR3 loop reads CASSQNTGTEAFF. As DNA, the CDR3 is TGTGCCAGCAGCCAGAACACAGGAACCGAAGCTTTCTTT.